These 24 T cell receptor beta chains were all obtained from the same sample, sequenced in a study of shared clonotypes between healthy human individuals. Profiled with immunoSEQ multiplex PCR; TCRdb holds only in-frame clones, not every one. Of around 1.4 million clones listed, approximately 98.5% are singletons. Material: naive CD4+ T cells sorted from blood. Subset meaning: CD45RA+ positively selected. These receptors came from a man aged 25-45 years in good health.

The J gene is TRBJ2-3, the V gene TRBV7-2; the match to TRBD2 covers 11 bases. Germline V gives CDR1 SGHTA, CDR2 FQGNSA. Trimming at V came to 3 bases and at J to 6 bases, leaving 5 bases not matched to a gene. The CDR3 covers 15 residues. CDR3 nucleotide sequence: TGTGCCAGCAGCTTGATAGCGGGAGGGCAGGATACGCAGTATTTT. This encodes CASSLIAGGQDTQYF.

The chain has TRBV5-1 and TRBJ2-7; D is ambiguous. The length of the CDR3 is 15 residues. The V end lost 2 bases, the J end lost 1 base, and 13 bases lay between the germline ends. Germline lookup yields CDR1 SGHRS and CDR2 YFSETQ. The CDR3 loop reads CASSFGRAESYEQYF. The CDR3 DNA is TGCGCCAGCAGCTTTGGTAGGGCAGAATCCTACGAGCAGTACTTC.

The table lists this clone with a count of one. The DNA for the CDR3 is TGTGCCAGTAGTATCCAAATGGGCGGGAGGAGGGCCGGGTCCAATGAGCAGTTCTTC. Residues: CASSIQMGGRRAGSNEQFF. This chain links TRBV19 with TRBJ2-1, with TRBD2 identical over 8 bases. The length of the CDR3 is 19 residues. Trimming at V came to 3 bases and at J to 6 bases, leaving 19 bases not matched to a gene. Germline V lookup: CDR1 LNHDA, CDR2 SQIVND (reference sequence).

The V and J genes are TRBV7-9 and TRBJ1-1; no clear D. V lost 3 bases, J lost 11 bases, and 16 bases lay in between. Germline CDR1 and CDR2: SEHNR and FQNEAQ (reference sequence). The CDR3 runs 13 residues. As DNA, the CDR3 is TGTGCCAGCAGCTTTGGCAGATCAGAAGGGGCTTTCTTT. Amino acids: CASSFGRSEGAFF.

As to this clone: At the DNA level, this CDR3 is encoded by other sequences in the same sample as well. This chain joins TRBV28 and TRBJ2-1, with unresolved D. V gave up 3 bases and J gave up 2 bases, with 8 bases separating them. The CDR3 is 14 residues long. Germline V CDR1 and CDR2: MDHEN, SYDVKM. The CDR3 coding sequence is TGTGCCAGCAGTTTCCGGGCAACCTACAATGAGCAGTTCTTC. Protein sequence: CASSFRATYNEQFF.

The CDR3 DNA follows: TGTGCCAGCAGTACCCGAGTCAGACAGGTCTACGAGCAGTACTTC. It yields the protein CASSTRVRQVYEQYF. The V call is TRBV27, the J call TRBJ2-7, with D maybe TRBD1 (6 bases). Germline values: CDR1 MNHEY, CDR2 SMNVEV (reference sequence). The ends were cut back, 5 bases at V and 3 bases at J, with 17 bases in the middle. The CDR3 consists of 15 residues.

The rearrangement links TRBV5-1 to TRBJ1-1; possibly TRBD1 for D (6 bases). CDR3 length: 15 residues. V was cut by 1 base and J by 5 bases, with 15 bases left in between. Germline V gene lookup returns CDR1 SGHRS and CDR2 YFSETQ. CDR3 DNA sequence: TGCGCCAGCAGCTTGCTGGGGGGCCGAGGGACTGAAGCTTTCTTT. As protein: CASSLLGGRGTEAFF.

The rearrangement links TRBV4-1 to TRBJ1-1; D perhaps matches TRBD1 (6 bases). There are 16 residues in the CDR3. The V gene's germline CDR1 is MGHRA and CDR2 YSYEKL. The V and J ends lost 1 base and 1 base respectively, with 13 bases between them. CDR3 loop: CASSQAPGGRNTEAFF. The DNA for the CDR3 is TGCGCCAGCAGCCAAGCTCCCGGGGGCAGGAACACTGAAGCTTTCTTT.

The J gene is TRBJ2-3, the V gene TRBV6-4; 10 nucleotides align to TRBD1. In germline, CDR1 is MRHNA, CDR2 SNTAGT. This CDR3 comprises 14 residues. After removal of 8 bases from V and 4 bases from J, the junction contained 6 bases not matched to a gene. The CDR3 nucleotides are TGTGCCAGCTCGCGGGACAGGGGTTCAGATACGCAGTATTTT. Its translation: CASSRDRGSDTQYF.

The chain links TRBV7-2 to TRBJ1-2, with 9 bases matching TRBD1. The CDR3 is 14 residues long. V lost 6 bases and J lost 3; bases outside the gene matches: 5. The germline CDR1 and CDR2 sequences are SGHTA and FQGNSA. The CDR3 loop is CASRPTGGDYGYTF. In nucleotides, the CDR3 is TGTGCCAGCAGACCGACAGGGGGGGACTATGGCTACACCTTC.

This rearrangement joins TRBV15 to TRBJ2-7; TRBD2 aligns across 14 bases. Germline lookup yields CDR1 LNHNV and CDR2 YYDKDF (reference sequence). Trimming took 5 bases from V and 4 from J; bases not matched to a gene: 4. This CDR3 is 15 amino acids long. The CDR3 DNA reads as TGTGCCACCAGCCTGGGACTAGCGGGAGATTACGAGCAGTACTTC. Its translation is CATSLGLAGDYEQYF.

The chain links TRBV27 to TRBJ1-1, with D maybe TRBD1 (6 bases). The CDR3 consists of 13 residues. V was pared by 6 bases and J by 4 bases, with 12 bases between. Per germline, CDR1 MNHEY and CDR2 SMNVEV (reference sequence). In DNA, the CDR3 is TGTGCCAGCAGGAATACAGGGCTCACTGAAGCTTTCTTT. This encodes CASRNTGLTEAFF.

The V and J genes are TRBV13 and TRBJ1-2; TRBD1 matches at 7 bases. Trimming cost V 5 bases and J 0 bases; bases outside gene matches: 3. The CDR3 extends over 14 amino acids. Germline CDR1 reads PRHDT; CDR2 reads FYEKMQ (reference sequence). In nucleotides, the CDR3 is TGTGCCAGCAGCCCGACAGGGCCTAACTATGGCTACACCTTC. Translation: CASSPTGPNYGYTF.

V and J are TRBV14 and TRBJ2-5; 7 nucleotides align to TRBD1. The junction had 13 bases not matched to a gene; V was cut back by 4 bases and J by 5 bases. The length of the CDR3 is 16 residues. Germline V lookup: CDR1 SGHDN, CDR2 FVKESK. Here the CDR3 DNA reads TGTGCCAGCAGCCTGCGAGAGGGGGCCATTTTTGAGACCCAGTACTTC. Translated: CASSLREGAIFETQYF.

The rearrangement joins TRBV10-1 to TRBJ2-7, with a possible D match to TRBD2 (6 bases). Germline-derived CDR1 and CDR2 are WNHNN and SYGVQD (reference sequence). Trimming pared 3 bases from V and 5 bases from J, leaving 17 bases between. This CDR3 contains 15 residues. CDR3 DNA: TGCGCCAGCAGTGAACTAGCAGGGCTTCGGAACGAGCAGTACTTC. It encodes CASSELAGLRNEQYF.

This clone was recorded once. This rearrangement joins TRBV5-1 to TRBJ1-4; TRBD1 agrees at 11 bases. The V gene end was trimmed by 3 bases and the J gene end by 7 bases; junction bases not matched to a gene: 5. The length of the CDR3 is 15 residues. Looked up from germline, CDR1 is SGHRS and CDR2 is YFSETQ. CDR3 sequence reads: CASSSQGTGGEKLFF. The CDR3 nucleotides read TGCGCCAGCAGCTCCCAGGGGACAGGGGGTGAAAAACTGTTTTTT. Combining the CDR3 with reference TRBV5-1 and TRBJ1-4 gives the whole variable domain KAGVTQTPRYLIKTRGQQVTLSCSPISGHRSVSWYQQTPGQGLQFLFEYFSETQRNKGNFPGRFSGRQFSNSRSEMNVSTLELGDSALYLCASSSQGTGGEKLFFGSGTQLSVL.

This chain connects TRBV28 to TRBJ2-7, with 9 bases that match TRBD2. The CDR3 sequence is 15 residues long. From germline, CDR1 is MDHEN and CDR2 SYDVKM. After removal of 4 bases from V and 6 bases from J, the junction contained 10 bases not matched to a gene. The CDR3 nucleotides are TGTGCCAGCAGTTCCCCGACTAGCGGTTTAGTCGAGCAGTACTTC. Protein sequence: CASSSPTSGLVEQYF.

The chain has TRBV5-1 and TRBJ2-3; the D call may be TRBD1 or TRBD2 (5 bases each). This CDR3 comprises 17 residues. Germline-derived CDR1 and CDR2 are SGHRS and YFSETQ. Trimming removed 0 bases at V and 0 bases at J, with 14 bases between. The CDR3 bases are TGCGCCAGCAGCTTGGGGACACGGACTTCTAGCACAGATACGCAGTATTTT. Its protein product is CASSLGTRTSSTDTQYF.

This rearrangement joins TRBV4-1 to TRBJ1-2; D is unresolved. The V end was cut by 2 bases, the J end by 4 bases, with 17 bases between. Germline V gene data show CDR1 as MGHRA and CDR2 as YSYEKL. The CDR3 runs 16 residues. CDR3 in amino acids: CASSQHRQGRPYGYTF. CDR3 in DNA: TGCGCCAGCAGCCAACACCGACAAGGACGGCCCTATGGCTACACCTTC.

The V call is TRBV19, the J call TRBJ1-1; TRBD1 agrees at 9 bases. The CDR3 consists of 17 residues. Germline CDR1 and CDR2: LNHDA and SQIVND (reference sequence). V gave up 5 bases and J gave up 3 bases; unmatched junction bases: 13. CDR3 sequence: CASSSPRDRVWDTEAFF. DNA of the CDR3: TGTGCCAGTAGTTCCCCCCGGGACAGGGTCTGGGACACTGAAGCTTTCTTT.

The chain couples TRBV4-3 to TRBJ1-5; no definite D call. Germline assignment: CDR1 LGHNA and CDR2 YSLEER. The CDR3 consists of 15 residues. V lost 1 base to trimming and J lost 0 bases, with 7 bases between them. For the CDR3, the DNA is TGCGCCAGCAGCCAAGTCCTGTATAGCAATCAGCCCCAGCATTTT. It specifies CASSQVLYSNQPQHF.

This clone occurred once. The CDR3 DNA sequence: TGTGCCAGCAGCTTAGAGAGTGTCGGCTATTCCTACTACGAGCAGTACTTC. It specifies CASSLESVGYSYYEQYF. J is TRBJ2-7 and V is TRBV7-2, with unresolved D. The V end was cut by 1 base, the J end by 3 bases, with 19 bases between. There are 17 residues in the CDR3. Germline V gene lookup returns CDR1 SGHTA and CDR2 FQGNSA.

The rearrangement joins TRBV5-5 to TRBJ2-3; D remains ambiguous. Trimming removed 7 bases from V and 2 bases from J, with 11 bases in between. The CDR3 length is 13 residues. In germline, CDR1 is SGHKS, CDR2 YYEKEE (reference sequence). CDR3 bases: TGTGCCAGCGGTACCCCGGCCACAGATACGCAGTATTTT. It encodes CASGTPATDTQYF.

The V call is TRBV10-3, the J call TRBJ2-7; the match to TRBD2 covers 11 bases. Losses at the gene ends were 8 bases for V and 2 bases for J; bases not matched to a gene: 11. Germline-derived CDR1 and CDR2 are ENHRY and SYGVKD. The CDR3 is 16 amino acids. This chain's CDR3 is CAISEGLAGGAYEQYF. The CDR3 DNA reads TGTGCCATCTCAGAGGGTCTAGCGGGAGGTGCCTACGAGCAGTACTTC.